This entry concerns a single T cell receptor beta chain. The antigen remains undetermined. This CDR3 contains 16 residues. CDR1 is LNHDA, CDR2 SQIVND, per germline (reference sequence). The trim removed 3 bases at V and 0 bases at J, leaving 4 bases unmatched. This sample is drawn from a study of cytomegalovirus exposure and HLA in healthy donors. At the level of the study: In a later analysis, the approximately 120 validation repertoires were reported to have used the same platform as the 600 to 800 first-cohort repertoires.

TCRdb's table, derived via immunoSEQ multiplex PCR, lists solely in-frame clones and lacks some. The table includes about 82,000 clones, 90% to 95% detected once. Study-wide points: Whilst most TCR sequences proved rare, a subset of public TCRs occurred across many donors.

This TCR derives from a woman between 18 and 29 years old in good health and CMV-seronegative. Input material: PBMCs. The chain has TRBV19 and TRBJ2-2, with TRBD1 matching 7 bases. CDR3: CASSIVGGSNTGELFF. The CDR3 DNA sequence: TGTGCCAGTAGTATTGTAGGGGGCTCGAACACCGGGGAGCTGTTTTTT.